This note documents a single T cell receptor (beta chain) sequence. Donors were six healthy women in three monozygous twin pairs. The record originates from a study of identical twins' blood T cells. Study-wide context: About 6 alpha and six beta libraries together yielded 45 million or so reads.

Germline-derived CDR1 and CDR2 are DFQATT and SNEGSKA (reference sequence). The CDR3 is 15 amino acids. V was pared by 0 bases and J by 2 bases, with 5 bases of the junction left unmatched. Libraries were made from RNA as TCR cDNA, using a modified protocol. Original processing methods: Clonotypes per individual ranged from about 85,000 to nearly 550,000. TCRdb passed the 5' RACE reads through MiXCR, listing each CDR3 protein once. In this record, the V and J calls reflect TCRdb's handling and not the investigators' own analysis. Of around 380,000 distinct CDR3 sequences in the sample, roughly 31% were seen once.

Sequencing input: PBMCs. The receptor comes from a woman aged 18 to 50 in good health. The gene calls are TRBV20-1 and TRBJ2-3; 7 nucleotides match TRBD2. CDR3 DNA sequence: TGCAGTGCTAGAGATAGCGGGCTGATCACAGATACGCAGTATTTT. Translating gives CSARDSGLITDTQYF.